This T cell receptor beta chain was obtained from a study of T cells in localized non-small cell lung cancer. V was pared by 1 base and J by 6 bases, with 13 bases between. CDR1 is LGHNA, CDR2 YSLEER, per germline. The length of the CDR3 is 14 residues. Of note for this clone: Its antigen is undetermined.

Findings and caveats of the study: Longer survival (overall) was linked to higher T cell density in blood. A median of approximately 60 of the top 100 tumor clones appeared in adjacent lung, which was paired and uninvolved. Tumor samples were not multi-region, leaving intratumor heterogeneity unexcluded. It was uninvolved adjacent lung that showed the highest T cell clonality, exceeding tumor.

TCRdb's copy holds only in-frame clones and misses some; the assay was immunoSEQ multiplex PCR. The sample comprises just under 80,000 clones, approximately 80% of which are singletons, and 8% to 10% rests with the top ten. This sequence was found in a female donor over 55 with stage I lung adenocarcinoma. The sample here was peripheral blood, taken before any cancer treatment. The V call is TRBV4-3, the J call TRBJ2-7; possible D gene TRBD1, 6 bases. CDR3 loop: CASSQVGGRGEQYF. CDR3 nucleotides: TGCGCCAGCAGCCAAGTTGGGGGCCGGGGCGAGCAGTACTTC.